This is a list of T cell receptor beta chains from one sample in a study of vaccination effects on CD4 cells after COVID-19. Repertoires were generated with immunoSEQ multiplex PCR, while TCRdb's copy carries only in-frame clones and drops some. The sample has roughly 35,000 clones, roughly four fifths seen once. No antigen is known for these receptors. Here the sequenced sample was CD4+ T cells from PBMCs cultured without peptide, taken after COVID-19 vaccination. The origin of the receptors is a human donor who had a prior SARS-CoV-2 infection. The CDR3 runs from the conserved cysteine through the conserved F or W. The D gene is left open where the match is weak. Clone size is shown for a subset of rows, as once, few, many or a class of expanded clone.

D gene: .
J gene: TRBJ2-7
V gene: TRBV7-2
clone size: .
CDR3 DNA: TGTGCCAGCAGCTTAGACAGGCTCTCCTACGAGCAGTACTTC
CDR3 protein: CASSLDRLSYEQYF

D gene: .
J gene: TRBJ1-2
V gene: TRBV6-5
clone size: .
CDR3 DNA: TGTGCCAGCGAGCACGCGCCGTACTATGGCTACACCTTC
CDR3 protein: CASEHAPYYGYTF

D gene: .
J gene: TRBJ2-1
V gene: TRBV6-5
clone size: .
CDR3 DNA: TGTGCCAGCAGGCGTCCCCCGGCGGATGAGCAGTTCTTC
CDR3 protein: CASRRPPADEQFF

D gene: TRBD1
J gene: TRBJ2-7
V gene: TRBV7-2
clone size: .
CDR3 DNA: TGTGCCAGCAGCTTAGAGGCCGGGACAGGGCAATACGAGCAGTACTTC
CDR3 protein: CASSLEAGTGQYEQYF

D gene: TRBD2
J gene: TRBJ2-7
V gene: TRBV7-9
clone size: .
CDR3 DNA: TGTGCCAGCAGCTTACGTCTCGCGGGGGGGCCGGGAGAGCAGTACTTC
CDR3 protein: CASSLRLAGGPGEQYF

D gene: .
J gene: TRBJ2-3
V gene: TRBV5-6
clone size: .
CDR3 DNA: TGTGCCAGCAGCTTGGCGCACCTCACAGATACGCAGTATTTT
CDR3 protein: CASSLAHLTDTQYF

D gene: TRBD1
J gene: TRBJ2-5
V gene: TRBV5-1
clone size: few
CDR3 DNA: TGCGCCAGCAGCGTAGGGACAGGGATGGAGACCCAGTACTTC
CDR3 protein: CASSVGTGMETQYF

D gene: .
J gene: TRBJ2-1
V gene: TRBV5-1
clone size: .
CDR3 DNA: TGCGCCAGCAGCTTGACGGGAAGTTACAATGAGCAGTTCTTC
CDR3 protein: CASSLTGSYNEQFF

D gene: .
J gene: TRBJ1-2
V gene: TRBV7-9
clone size: .
CDR3 DNA: TGTGCCAGCAGCTTAGCCCGGACGGGCAACTATGGCTACACCTTC
CDR3 protein: CASSLARTGNYGYTF

D gene: .
J gene: TRBJ2-3
V gene: TRBV11-3
clone size: .
CDR3 DNA: TGTGCCAGCAGCTTATTCCCTTCAGATACGCAGTATTTT
CDR3 protein: CASSLFPSDTQYF

D gene: TRBD2
J gene: TRBJ2-3
V gene: TRBV19
clone size: .
CDR3 DNA: TGTGCCAGTAGTCCGGGACTAGCACGGGCAGATACGCAGTATTTT
CDR3 protein: CASSPGLARADTQYF

D gene: .
J gene: TRBJ1-4
V gene: TRBV18
clone size: .
CDR3 DNA: TGTGCCAGCTCGTCGACCTACGGGCAAAATGAAAAACTGTTTTTT
CDR3 protein: CASSSTYGQNEKLFF

D gene: .
J gene: TRBJ2-3
V gene: TRBV7-3
clone size: .
CDR3 DNA: TGTGCCAGCAGCTTCTCCCCTCGCGATACGCAGTATTTT
CDR3 protein: CASSFSPRDTQYF

D gene: .
J gene: TRBJ2-2
V gene: TRBV3-1/TRBV3-2
clone size: .
CDR3 DNA: TGTGCCAGCAGCCAATCGTTTTCGTCCGGGGAGCTGTTTTTT
CDR3 protein: CASSQSFSSGELFF

D gene: .
J gene: TRBJ2-7
V gene: TRBV6-5
clone size: .
CDR3 DNA: TGTGCCAGCAGCCCCGGGATTCTCTACGAGCAGTACTTC
CDR3 protein: CASSPGILYEQYF

D gene: TRBD2
J gene: TRBJ2-1
V gene: TRBV3-1/TRBV3-2
clone size: .
CDR3 DNA: TGTGCCAGCAGCCAAGATACAGGGACTAGCACCTACAATGAGCAGTTCTTC
CDR3 protein: CASSQDTGTSTYNEQFF

D gene: .
J gene: TRBJ2-1
V gene: TRBV2
clone size: .
CDR3 DNA: TGTGCCGGCGAGGGGCAACCGAATGAGCAGTTCTTC
CDR3 protein: CAGEGQPNEQFF

D gene: .
J gene: TRBJ2-7
V gene: TRBV5-1
clone size: .
CDR3 DNA: TGCGCCAGCAGCTTGGGGTTTGCTTTTTACGAGCAGTACTTC
CDR3 protein: CASSLGFAFYEQYF

D gene: TRBD1
J gene: TRBJ2-1
V gene: TRBV18
clone size: .
CDR3 DNA: TGTGCCAGCTCCAAGGCGGCAGGGGGCCCTATCGAGTACAATGAGCAGTTCTTC
CDR3 protein: CASSKAAGGPIEYNEQFF

D gene: .
J gene: TRBJ2-1
V gene: TRBV5-6
clone size: .
CDR3 DNA: TGTGCCAGCAGCTCTTGGACTCAGCCGAGCTCCTACAATGAGCAGTTCTTC
CDR3 protein: CASSSWTQPSSYNEQFF

D gene: .
J gene: TRBJ2-3
V gene: TRBV6-4
clone size: .
CDR3 DNA: TGTGCCAGCAGTGCCCACTTAGGGACTACAGATACGCAGTATTTT
CDR3 protein: CASSAHLGTTDTQYF